Detailed here is one TCR beta chain. Using a J-beta primer mix together with a sample-barcoded 5' primer, a second PCR was run for about 6 to 11 cycles. One entry per CDR3 protein, called by TCRdb with MiXCR from the 5' RACE reads. Among roughly 1,300,000 distinct CDR3 sequences listed, around 59% were seen once. This entry belongs to a study of blood T cells in healthy people across ages. Germline trimming cut 7 bases from V and 6 bases from J; bases unmatched to any gene: 5. Germline V gives CDR1 MNHEY, CDR2 SVGEGT. CDR3 length: 13 residues. The J gene is TRBJ2-2, the V gene TRBV6-2 or TRBV6-3; 7 bases fit TRBD1. The source is a man between 18 and 35 years old in good health. Material for sequencing was blood. The CDR3 protein is CASTQGDPGELFF. The CDR3, as DNA: TGTGCCAGCACCCAGGGGGATCCCGGGGAGCTGTTTTTT.